These T cell receptor beta chains were read from a single sample in a study of T cells in tuberculosis. The protocol was immunoSEQ multiplex PCR, while the TCRdb copy is restricted to in-frame clones and leaves out a portion. The top ten hold 1.4% of the sample, which has about 49,000 clones, roughly 96% seen once. This sample comprised PBMCs, obtained at tuberculosis diagnosis. These receptors all stem from an adult with tuberculosis. Both conserved end residues are part of each CDR3. The order of the fields is J gene, V gene, D gene, clone size, CDR3 DNA, CDR3 protein. D genes are given only for firm matches. Clone size, where shown, is once, few, many, or a class for clones that have expanded.

TRBJ2-3,TRBV5-1,TRBD2,once,TGCGCCAGCAGCCCCATGCGGGGGGGTTACACAGATACGCAGTATTTT,CASSPMRGGYTDTQYF
TRBJ1-2,TRBV9,TRBD1,NA,TGTGCCAGCAGCCCCCGGGACAGGGCCAGCGGCTACACCTTC,CASSPRDRASGYTF
TRBJ1-5,TRBV30,NA,NA,TGTGCCTGGAGTGCGGGGGGATCAATTAATCAGCCCCAGCATTTT,CAWSAGGSINQPQHF
TRBJ2-5,TRBV5-4,NA,NA,TGTGCCAGCAGCCGTCCGGGACAAGAGACCCAGTACTTC,CASSRPGQETQYF
TRBJ1-2,TRBV19,NA,NA,TGTGCCAGTAGTATACGCAGGGCCAAAGGAGTAGGCTACACCTTC,CASSIRRAKGVGYTF
TRBJ2-1,TRBV7-2,TRBD1,NA,TGTGCCAGCAGCTTAGGCGACAGGGTTCATGAGCAGTTCTTC,CASSLGDRVHEQFF
TRBJ2-7,TRBV12-5,NA,NA,TGTGCTAGTGGTTTGGGGGGGACTGTGCAGTACTTC,CASGLGGTVQYF
TRBJ2-7,TRBV9,TRBD2,NA,TGTGCCAGCAGCGGAGAAACACTAGCGGGAGTCGACGAGCAGTACTTC,CASSGETLAGVDEQYF
TRBJ1-1,TRBV7-9,NA,NA,TGTGCCAGCAGCCAATGGACTGACACAGCTTTCTTT,CASSQWTDTAFF
TRBJ2-5,TRBV10-3,TRBD1,NA,TGTGCCATCAGTGAGTCCGACGAGGGGGCGAGGGAGACCCAGTACTTC,CAISESDEGARETQYF
TRBJ2-1,TRBV2,TRBD2,once,TGTGCCAGCACGGAGACTAGCGGGGCCTACAATGAGCAGTTCTTC,CASTETSGAYNEQFF
TRBJ1-2,TRBV30,NA,NA,TGTGCCTGGAGTGTACAAAATAACTATGGCTACACCTTC,CAWSVQNNYGYTF
TRBJ2-7,TRBV2,TRBD2,NA,TGTGCCAGCAGTTTTAAGCGGGGCTACGAGCAGTACTTC,CASSFKRGYEQYF
TRBJ2-7,TRBV6-6,NA,NA,TGTGCCAGCAGTTACTCAGGCGGGGACTCCTACGAGCAGTACTTC,CASSYSGGDSYEQYF
TRBJ2-7,TRBV9,TRBD1,NA,TGTGCCAGCAGCCCTCGGACAGGGTCCTACGAGCAGTACTTC,CASSPRTGSYEQYF
TRBJ2-3,TRBV7-9,NA,NA,TGTGCCAGCAGCTTTGGGGACAACAGGGCCCGTGGCGATACGCAGTATTTT,CASSFGDNRARGDTQYF
TRBJ2-1,TRBV30,TRBD2,NA,TGTGCCTGGAGTCTGACTAGCGGGAGCGGTGAGCAGTTCTTC,CAWSLTSGSGEQFF
TRBJ2-3,TRBV27,TRBD2,NA,TGTGCCAGCAGTTCGGGACTAGCCGCTAGCACAGATACGCAGTATTTT,CASSSGLAASTDTQYF
TRBJ2-2,TRBV4-1,TRBD2,NA,TGCGCCAGCAGCCAACCGGGACTAGCGGGAGCGGGGGCGAACACCGGGGAGCTGTTTTTT,CASSQPGLAGAGANTGELFF
TRBJ2-7,TRBV30,TRBD1,NA,TGTGCCTGGAGAGGGACAGCCTACGAGCAGTACTTC,CAWRGTAYEQYF
TRBJ1-2,TRBV5-5,NA,NA,TGTGCCAGCAGCTACGGCGGGCGGGGGGCCGAAATTGACGATGGCTACACCTTC,CASSYGGRGAEIDDGYTF
TRBJ1-5,TRBV7-2,NA,NA,TGTGCCAGCAGCTTATCCTATCAGCCCCAGCATTTT,CASSLSYQPQHF
TRBJ2-3,TRBV19,NA,NA,TGTGCCAGTAGTATAGGATCGCGGGTGACAGATACGCAGTATTTT,CASSIGSRVTDTQYF
TRBJ1-2,TRBV10-3,NA,NA,TGTGCCATCAGTGAGTACAGGTCCTATGGCTACACCTTC,CAISEYRSYGYTF
TRBJ2-1,TRBV18,NA,NA,TGTGCCAGCTCACCACAGCCCAGCGGACCTACCACTTACAATGAGCAGTTCTTC,CASSPQPSGPTTYNEQFF
TRBJ1-2,TRBV29-1,NA,NA,TGCAGCGTCGGACAGCTACTAAACTATGGCTACACCTTC,CSVGQLLNYGYTF
TRBJ2-1,TRBV14,NA,few,TGTGCCAGCAGCGCAAGACTAGCCAGGGGATATGAGCAGTTCTTC,CASSARLARGYEQFF
TRBJ1-5,TRBV28,NA,NA,TGTGCCAGCAGCCTGACAGATCAGCCCCAGCATTTT,CASSLTDQPQHF
TRBJ2-5,TRBV15,TRBD2,NA,TGTGCCACCAGCACGACCTTAGCGGGAGGGAGAGGAGAGACCCAGTACTTC,CATSTTLAGGRGETQYF
TRBJ2-4,TRBV7-2,TRBD2,few,TGTGCCAGCAGCCCATGGACTAGGAAAAACATTCAGTACTTC,CASSPWTRKNIQYF
TRBJ2-3,TRBV27,TRBD1,NA,TGTGCCAGCAGTTTAGGGACAGGGGGGCCCGATACGCAGTATTTT,CASSLGTGGPDTQYF
TRBJ2-2,TRBV5-1,TRBD2,NA,TGCGCCAGCAGCCGACTTGCTAGCGGGAGGGCCGCGGGGACCGGGGAGCTGTTTTTT,CASSRLASGRAAGTGELFF
TRBJ1-1,TRBV28,NA,NA,TGTGCCAGCAGTTTAAAAGGGGGAGACACTGAAGCTTTCTTT,CASSLKGGDTEAFF
TRBJ2-7,TRBV7-8,TRBD1,NA,TGTGCCAGCAGCCGCCCAGGGGACAGCTTCTACGAGCAGTACTTC,CASSRPGDSFYEQYF
TRBJ1-5,TRBV10-3,NA,once,TGTGCCATCAGTGCCGGACATAGCAATCAGCCCCAGCATTTT,CAISAGHSNQPQHF
TRBJ1-2,TRBV5-1,TRBD1,NA,TGCGCCAGCAGCTTGGGAGGCGGACAGGGACTGGGTGGCTACACCTTC,CASSLGGGQGLGGYTF
TRBJ2-3,TRBV29-1,TRBD2,NA,TGCAGCGTTCCCCCGGGGGAGCGGGAGAAAGTGGCAGATACGCAGTATTTT,CSVPPGEREKVADTQYF
TRBJ2-1,TRBV7-2,TRBD1,once,TGTGCCAGCGGCGGGACAGGGTTTTACAATGAGCAGTTCTTC,CASGGTGFYNEQFF
TRBJ2-2,TRBV2,TRBD2,NA,TGTGCCAGCGGATGGGGGGCCAGCGGGAGAAACACCGGGGAGCTGTTTTTT,CASGWGASGRNTGELFF
TRBJ2-1,TRBV6-6,NA,NA,TGTGCCAGCAGTCCTGTGGCCCCGCAGGTGAATGAGCAGTTCTTC,CASSPVAPQVNEQFF
TRBJ1-1,TRBV10-3,NA,once,TGTGCCATCAGGGCGAATTGGGGGGGGGCCGAAGCTTTCTTT,CAIRANWGGAEAFF
TRBJ2-2,TRBV18,TRBD2,NA,TGTGCCAGCTCATCTCTAGCGGGAGGTGACACCGGGGAGCTGTTTTTT,CASSSLAGGDTGELFF
TRBJ2-1,TRBV25-1,NA,few,TGTGCCAGCAGTTCCGGGTGGCCTGTGTCCTACAATGAGCAGTTCTTC,CASSSGWPVSYNEQFF
TRBJ1-4,TRBV7-6,NA,NA,TGTGCCAGCAGCTTAGCCTCCAGGGTGGGAACTAATGAAAAACTGTTTTTT,CASSLASRVGTNEKLFF
TRBJ1-2,TRBV5-1,TRBD1,NA,TGCGCCAGCAGCCTCGACAGGGTTCGAGGTGGCTACACCTTC,CASSLDRVRGGYTF
TRBJ1-1,TRBV6-5,NA,NA,TGTGCCAGCAGTAGGGGAAGCACTGAAGCTTTCTTT,CASSRGSTEAFF
TRBJ1-1,TRBV19,NA,NA,TGTGCCAGTAGTTTATGGCAGGGTATAGATATGGACACTGAAGCTTTCTTT,CASSLWQGIDMDTEAFF
TRBJ2-2,TRBV7-9,TRBD1,NA,TGTGCCAGCAGCCCATTCCGACAGGGTTTCGGGGAGCTGTTTTTT,CASSPFRQGFGELFF
TRBJ2-7,TRBV28,TRBD2,NA,TGTGCCAGCAGTTTAACCCTTATTAGCGGGAGTGGAGAGCAGTACTTC,CASSLTLISGSGEQYF